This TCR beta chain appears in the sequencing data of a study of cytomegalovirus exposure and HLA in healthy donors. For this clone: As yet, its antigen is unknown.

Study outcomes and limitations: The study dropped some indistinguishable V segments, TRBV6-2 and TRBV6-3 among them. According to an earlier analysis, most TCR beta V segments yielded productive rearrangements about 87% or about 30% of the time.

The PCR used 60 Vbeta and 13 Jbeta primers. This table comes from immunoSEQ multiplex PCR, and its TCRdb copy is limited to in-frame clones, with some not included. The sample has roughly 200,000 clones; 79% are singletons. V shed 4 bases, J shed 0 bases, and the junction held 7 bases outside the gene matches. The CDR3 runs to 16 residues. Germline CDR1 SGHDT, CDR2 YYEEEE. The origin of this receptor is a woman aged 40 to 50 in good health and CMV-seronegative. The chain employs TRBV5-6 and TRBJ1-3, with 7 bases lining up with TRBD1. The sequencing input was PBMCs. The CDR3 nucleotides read TGTGCCAGCAGCCTGGGGGACAGCTTCTCTGGAAACACCATATATTTT. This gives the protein CASSLGDSFSGNTIYF.